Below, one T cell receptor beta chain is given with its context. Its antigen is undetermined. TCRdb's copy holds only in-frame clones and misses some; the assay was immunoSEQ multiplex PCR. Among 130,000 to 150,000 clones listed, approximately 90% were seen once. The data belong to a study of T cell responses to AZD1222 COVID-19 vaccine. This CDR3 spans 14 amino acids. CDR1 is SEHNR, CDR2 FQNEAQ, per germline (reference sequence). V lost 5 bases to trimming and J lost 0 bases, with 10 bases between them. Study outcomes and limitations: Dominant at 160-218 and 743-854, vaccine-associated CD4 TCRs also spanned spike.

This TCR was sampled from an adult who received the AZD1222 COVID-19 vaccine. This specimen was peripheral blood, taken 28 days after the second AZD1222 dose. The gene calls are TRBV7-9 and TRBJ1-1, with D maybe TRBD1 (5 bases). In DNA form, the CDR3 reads TGTGCCAGCAGCCCACCCAGGGTGAACACTGAAGCTTTCTTT. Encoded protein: CASSPPRVNTEAFF.